The 32 T cell receptor beta chains below were found in one sample sequenced in a study of cytomegalovirus exposure and HLA in healthy donors. Clones were sequenced by immunoSEQ multiplex PCR, and TCRdb holds only the in-frame ones, with some missing. This sample yields 150,000 to 180,000 clones, of which around 83% are seen a single time; around 2.1% belongs to the top ten. Sequenced: PBMCs. These receptors were collected from a human donor in good health.

This chain uses TRBV19 with TRBJ1-1; 7 positions match TRBD1. Unmatched junction bases numbered 14, after V lost 5 bases and J lost 2 bases. The CDR3 length is 17 residues. In germline, CDR1 is LNHDA, CDR2 SQIVND (reference sequence). CDR3 nucleotides: TGTGCCAGTAGTTACACGCTAGCGGGACAGTCCAACACTGAAGCTTTCTTT. Amino acid sequence: CASSYTLAGQSNTEAFF. Using reference TRBV19 and TRBJ1-1 for the parts outside the CDR3, the full variable domain is DGGITQSPKYLFRKEGQNVTLSCEQNLNHDAMYWYRQDPGQGLRLIYYSQIVNDFQKGDIAEGYSVSREKKESFPLTVTSAQKNPTAFYLCASSYTLAGQSNTEAFFGQGTRLTVV.

The chain is built from TRBV18 and TRBJ2-7, with 8 bases identical to TRBD2. Germline V lookup: CDR1 KGHSH, CDR2 LQKENI. Losses at the gene ends were 2 bases for V and 4 bases for J; bases not matched to a gene: 1. The CDR3 consists of 13 residues. The chain's CDR3 is CASSPIAGYEQYF. CDR3 bases: TGTGCCAGCTCACCAATAGCGGGGTACGAGCAGTACTTC.

The CDR3 DNA reads as TGTGCCACCAGCAGGCCCGGGACAGGGCCACATCAGCCCCAGCATTTT. This codes for CATSRPGTGPHQPQHF. This sequence joins TRBV15 and TRBJ1-5; 9 bases are shared with TRBD1. Per the germline V gene, CDR1 is LNHNV and CDR2 is YYDKDF (reference sequence). This CDR3 is built from 16 residues. With 3 bases clipped from V and 5 bases from J, the junction kept 8 bases outside the gene matches.

The chain has TRBV28 and TRBJ2-7, with TRBD2 as a possible D gene (6 bases). The V end was cut by 7 bases, the J end by 5 bases, with 21 bases between. The CDR3 has 15 amino acids. Germline values: CDR1 MDHEN, CDR2 SYDVKM. In nucleotides, the CDR3 is TGTGCCAGCATTTCGGCGGGATCGGGGTGGCACGAGCAGTACTTC. Its protein is CASISAGSGWHEQYF.

The V and J genes are TRBV9 and TRBJ2-3; D gene ambiguous. CDR1 and CDR2 (germline): SGDLS, YYNGEE. The CDR3 sequence is 15 residues long. V was shortened by 4 bases and J by 2 bases, with 14 bases between the two germline ends. The CDR3 DNA is TGTGCCAGCAGCTCTAAGGAGAGGATCACAGATACGCAGTATTTT. It specifies CASSSKERITDTQYF.

The chain couples TRBV5-6 to TRBJ1-2; 7 nucleotides match TRBD1. This CDR3 has 15 residues. CDR1 SGHDT and CDR2 YYEEEE come from the germline V gene. Losses at the gene ends were 5 bases for V and 4 bases for J; bases not matched to a gene: 11. CDR3 coding DNA: TGTGCCAGCAGGACCACAGGGGTGGGAATCTATGGCTACACCTTC. Translating it yields CASRTTGVGIYGYTF.

The gene calls are TRBV30 and TRBJ1-2, with TRBD1 matching over 7 bases. V lost 0 bases and J lost 5; bases outside the gene matches: 6. The V gene's germline CDR1 is GTSNPN and CDR2 SVGIG (reference sequence). There are 14 residues in the CDR3. The CDR3 loop reads CAWSVGDSSYGYTF. The CDR3 DNA sequence: TGTGCCTGGAGTGTGGGGGACAGCTCATATGGCTACACCTTC.

V gene TRBV7-2 combines with J gene TRBJ2-3, with TRBD2 matching over 7 bases. Germline V gives CDR1 SGHTA, CDR2 FQGNSA. After removal of 3 bases from V and 6 bases from J, the junction contained 9 bases not matched to a gene. The CDR3 consists of 15 residues. The CDR3 DNA sequence: TGTGCCAGCAGCTTTAGCGGGCTGGCCCGTGATACGCAGTATTTT. Translated: CASSFSGLARDTQYF.

This chain uses TRBV7-9 with TRBJ2-3, with 9 bases lining up with TRBD1. V lost 5 bases and J lost 0; bases outside the gene matches: 9. CDR1 SEHNR and CDR2 FQNEAQ come from the germline V gene (reference sequence). CDR3 length equals 17 residues. Here the CDR3 reads CASSPGQGHASTDTQYF. The CDR3 region has the DNA TGTGCCAGCAGCCCAGGACAGGGGCACGCTAGCACAGATACGCAGTATTTT.

V usage is TRBV7-8 and J usage is TRBJ1-4; 9 nucleotides agree with TRBD1. Per the germline V gene, CDR1 is SGHVS and CDR2 is FQNEAQ. V dropped 5 bases and J dropped 8; count of bases not matched to a gene: 6. The CDR3 sequence is 14 residues long. CDR3 nucleotides: TGTGCCAGCAGCCCGGGACAGGGAGGAGAAAAACTGTTTTTT. Translation gives CASSPGQGGEKLFF.

The rearrangement joins TRBV28 to TRBJ2-1; TRBD2 matches at 14 bases. This CDR3 has 16 residues. The V gene end was trimmed by 4 bases and the J gene end by 8 bases; junction bases not matched to a gene: 7. Germline assignment: CDR1 MDHEN and CDR2 SYDVKM. The CDR3 DNA is TGTGCCAGCAGTTCCCCGGGACTAGCGGGGGCGGATGAGCAGTTCTTC. This sequence encodes CASSSPGLAGADEQFF.

The J gene is TRBJ2-7, the V gene TRBV7-6; 8 bases align to TRBD2. The CDR3 covers 14 residues. V was clipped by 5 bases and J by 5 bases; unmatched bases: 8. Germline assignment: CDR1 SGHVS and CDR2 FNYEAQ. The CDR3 nucleotides read TGTGCCAGCAGCCCGCGCCTAGCGGGCAACGAGCAGTACTTC. Encoded protein: CASSPRLAGNEQYF.

V and J are TRBV27 and TRBJ2-7, with 8 bases fitting TRBD2. This CDR3 is built from 12 residues. The germline V gene encodes CDR1 MNHEY and CDR2 SMNVEV (reference sequence). CDR3 loop: CATGTSEARQYF. CDR3 DNA sequence: TGTGCTACCGGGACTAGTGAGGCGAGGCAGTACTTC.

The genes are TRBV6-5 and TRBJ2-5; 8 bases fit TRBD2. V was clipped by 6 bases and J by 5 bases; unmatched bases: 2. Germline CDR1 reads MNHEY; CDR2 reads SVGAGI. The CDR3 runs 12 residues. The CDR3 DNA sequence: TGTGCCAGCAGCGGGAGGGGGGAGACCCAGTACTTC. It is translated as CASSGRGETQYF.

This clone came up once. The J gene is TRBJ1-1, the V gene TRBV4-3; 7 positions agree with TRBD1. This CDR3 spans 17 amino acids. Losses at the gene ends were 3 bases for V and 1 base for J; bases not matched to a gene: 11. Germline-derived CDR1 and CDR2 are LGHNA and YSLEER. The CDR3 DNA reads TGCGCCAGCAGCCATCCCACCTCCGGGACAGAGAACACTGAAGCTTTCTTT. Translation: CASSHPTSGTENTEAFF.

This clone was found once. The J gene is TRBJ2-7, the V gene TRBV5-4, with D perhaps TRBD2 (6 bases). The CDR3 contains 12 residues. Germline V CDR1 and CDR2: SGHNT, YYREEE (reference sequence). V was pared by 3 bases and J by 7 bases, with 11 bases between. CDR3 coding DNA: TGTGCCAGCAGCTCGGGACTCCGAGAGCAGTACTTC. It codes for CASSSGLREQYF.

The V call is TRBV2, the J call TRBJ1-2; 11 bases match TRBD1. Unmatched junction bases numbered 3, after V lost 5 bases and J lost 7 bases. This CDR3 is 13 amino acids long. Germline V CDR1 and CDR2: SNHLY, FYNNEI. In nucleotides, the CDR3 is TGTGCCAGCAGTTGGGGGACAGGGGGTGGCTACACCTTC. Translating gives CASSWGTGGGYTF. Full variable domain (outside the CDR3, taken from reference TRBV2 and TRBJ1-2): EPEVTQTPSHQVTQMGQEVILRCVPISNHLYFYWYRQILGQKVEFLVSFYNNEISEKSEIFDDQFSVERPDGSNFTLKIRSTKLEDSAMYFCASSWGTGGGYTFGSGTRLTVV.

The gene calls are TRBV9 and TRBJ2-7; D might be TRBD1 (6 bases). V lost 3 bases and J 5 bases, leaving 9 bases between the germline ends. The CDR3 runs to 12 residues. CDR1 is SGDLS, CDR2 YYNGEE, per germline. CDR3 loop: CASSAQGHEQYF. The CDR3, as DNA: TGTGCCAGCAGCGCACAGGGCCACGAGCAGTACTTC.

This clone was observed a few times. The chain recombines TRBV5-8 with TRBJ1-1, with a weak D call TRBD1 (5 bases). Trimming took off 0 bases at V and 1 base at J, with 19 bases between the two ends. CDR1 SGHTS and CDR2 YDEGEE come from the germline V gene. This CDR3 has 18 residues. This CDR3 reads CASSLGSKRQIRNTEAFF. The CDR3 DNA reads TGTGCCAGCAGCTTGGGGTCTAAAAGACAGATCCGGAACACTGAAGCTTTCTTT.

The chain uses TRBV2 and TRBJ2-7; possibly TRBD2 for D (5 bases). Germline V CDR1 and CDR2: SNHLY, FYNNEI. The CDR3 extends over 14 amino acids. The germline V and J ends were trimmed by 10 bases and 3 bases, with 19 bases remaining between them. The CDR3 reads CAISLGPGYYEQYF. The CDR3 DNA reads as TGTGCCATCTCCCTGGGCCCGGGGTACTACGAGCAGTACTTC.

This clone was seen more than once but under ten times. This chain uses TRBV2 with TRBJ2-1, with D possibly being TRBD1 (5 bases). V lost 7 bases to trimming and J lost 4 bases, with 11 bases between them. CDR1 and CDR2 from the germline V gene are SNHLY and FYNNEI. CDR3 size: 13 residues. The CDR3 DNA reads as TGTGCCAGCAAGGGGTATACATACAATGAGCAGTTCTTC. Translated, it gives CASKGYTYNEQFF.

The rearrangement links TRBV5-1 to TRBJ1-6, with 7 bases matching TRBD1. Germline values: CDR1 SGHRS, CDR2 YFSETQ. The CDR3 extends over 16 amino acids. J gave up 9 bases and V 0 bases, and 9 bases lay outside the gene matches. The CDR3 spells CASSLDSGTVASPLHF. CDR3 nucleotides: TGCGCCAGCAGCTTGGACTCCGGGACAGTAGCTTCACCCCTCCACTTT.

V is TRBV18 and J is TRBJ1-5; no reliable D call. The ends were cut back, 4 bases at V and 3 bases at J, with 13 bases in the middle. This CDR3 contains 15 residues. Per germline, CDR1 KGHSH and CDR2 LQKENI. In DNA form, the CDR3 reads TGTGCCAGCTCACAAATCGACACCGTCAATCAGCCCCAGCATTTT. This sequence encodes CASSQIDTVNQPQHF.

This sequence joins TRBV5-4 and TRBJ1-6; 8 nucleotides line up with TRBD1. The CDR3 runs to 14 residues. Germline loops: CDR1 SGHNT, CDR2 YYREEE (reference sequence). V shed 3 bases, J shed 10 bases, and the junction held 6 bases outside the gene matches. CDR3 sequence (DNA): TGTGCCAGCAGCTCTGACAGGGGCGGGTCACCCCTCCACTTT. Its translation is CASSSDRGGSPLHF.

The chain uses TRBV19 and TRBJ2-7; TRBD1 matches 8 bases. Germline CDR1 is LNHDA and CDR2 is SQIVND (reference sequence). The V and J ends lost 9 bases and 3 bases, in that order; junction bases with no gene match: 13. The CDR3 extends over 15 amino acids. The CDR3 sequence is CASSPRQGKDYEQYF. CDR3 DNA sequence: TGTGCCAGCTCACCCCGACAGGGGAAAGACTACGAGCAGTACTTC.

The gene calls are TRBV4-1 and TRBJ2-7; the D gene is possibly TRBD1 (6 bases). Germline V gene lookup returns CDR1 MGHRA and CDR2 YSYEKL. The CDR3 is 15 amino acids. The germline V and J ends were trimmed by 6 bases and 3 bases, with 18 bases remaining between them. The CDR3 coding sequence is TGCGCCAGCAGTATCCGGACAGACGTAAACTACGAGCAGTACTTC. This encodes CASSIRTDVNYEQYF.

CDR3 sequence (DNA): TGCGCCAGCAGCTCGAGCGGACAGCAAGCTAACTATGGCTACACCTTC. This translates into CASSSSGQQANYGYTF. The rearrangement links TRBV5-1 to TRBJ1-2, with D perhaps matching TRBD1 (6 bases). Germline V gives CDR1 SGHRS, CDR2 YFSETQ. V was trimmed by 3 bases and J by 0 bases, leaving 15 bases between them. The length of the CDR3 is 16 residues.

The V call is TRBV2, the J call TRBJ1-5; unclear D gene. Per germline, CDR1 SNHLY and CDR2 FYNNEI. The CDR3 is made up of 12 amino acids. The V end was cut by 4 bases, the J end by 4 bases, with 5 bases between. Here the CDR3 DNA reads TGTGCCAGCAGTGGGCAGAATCAGCCCCAGCATTTT. It is translated as CASSGQNQPQHF.

The genes are TRBV5-4 and TRBJ2-1, with TRBD1 identical over 7 bases. The germline gives CDR1 SGHNT, CDR2 YYREEE (reference sequence). Unmatched junction bases numbered 4, after V lost 4 bases and J lost 9 bases. There are 12 residues in the CDR3. The CDR3 DNA sequence: TGTGCCAGCAGCCGCGACAGGGCTGAGCAGTTCTTC. Translation: CASSRDRAEQFF.

The J gene is TRBJ2-7, the V gene TRBV5-1, with TRBD1 matching 8 bases. Germline CDR1 SGHRS, CDR2 YFSETQ. V lost 1 base, J lost 1 base, and 13 bases stayed unmatched. There are 18 residues in the CDR3. The CDR3 reads CASSLSKLTGDLSYEQYF. In DNA, the CDR3 is TGCGCCAGCAGCTTGAGCAAATTGACAGGGGACCTTTCCTACGAGCAGTACTTC.

This rearrangement joins TRBV27 to TRBJ1-6, with 7 bases aligning to TRBD1. This CDR3 is 14 amino acids long. In germline, CDR1 is MNHEY, CDR2 SMNVEV (reference sequence). Trimming removed 5 bases from V and 4 bases from J; junction bases left unmatched: 2. CDR3 loop: CASSTTGYNSPLHF. The DNA of the CDR3 is TGTGCCAGCAGTACGACAGGGTATAATTCACCCCTCCACTTT.

The V and J genes are TRBV19 and TRBJ2-7; perhaps TRBD2 as D (5 bases). This CDR3 is 14 amino acids long. CDR1 is LNHDA and CDR2 is SQIVND in the germline V gene (reference sequence). Trimming took 4 bases from V and 4 from J, leaving 14 bases between them. The CDR3 loop is CASSTTYRGYEQYF. The CDR3 DNA reads TGTGCCAGTAGTACTACATACCGGGGATACGAGCAGTACTTC.